Detailed here is one TCR beta chain. Its antigen is undetermined. This sample was included in a study of cytomegalovirus exposure and HLA in healthy donors. V dropped 4 bases and J dropped 2 bases, with 8 bases sitting between them. The CDR3 sequence is 13 residues long. Germline CDR1 MNHNS, CDR2 SASEGT. Study results and caveats: Earlier analysis yielded a pattern in which most TCR beta V segments were productive about 90% or about 30% of the time.

Both 60 Vbeta primers and 13 Jbeta primers went into the PCR. This table comes from immunoSEQ multiplex PCR, and its TCRdb copy is limited to in-frame clones, with some not included. The sample gives more than 95,000 clones, over 60% of which show up once; roughly 5.9% is in the top ten. This chain connects TRBV6-1 to TRBJ1-2; maybe TRBD1 (5 bases). The sequenced sample was PBMCs. The source is a man in his fifties or sixties in good health and CMV-seropositive. CDR3 nucleotides: TGTGCCAGCAGTGCGACAGCAAACTATGGCTACACCTTC. The encoded protein is CASSATANYGYTF.